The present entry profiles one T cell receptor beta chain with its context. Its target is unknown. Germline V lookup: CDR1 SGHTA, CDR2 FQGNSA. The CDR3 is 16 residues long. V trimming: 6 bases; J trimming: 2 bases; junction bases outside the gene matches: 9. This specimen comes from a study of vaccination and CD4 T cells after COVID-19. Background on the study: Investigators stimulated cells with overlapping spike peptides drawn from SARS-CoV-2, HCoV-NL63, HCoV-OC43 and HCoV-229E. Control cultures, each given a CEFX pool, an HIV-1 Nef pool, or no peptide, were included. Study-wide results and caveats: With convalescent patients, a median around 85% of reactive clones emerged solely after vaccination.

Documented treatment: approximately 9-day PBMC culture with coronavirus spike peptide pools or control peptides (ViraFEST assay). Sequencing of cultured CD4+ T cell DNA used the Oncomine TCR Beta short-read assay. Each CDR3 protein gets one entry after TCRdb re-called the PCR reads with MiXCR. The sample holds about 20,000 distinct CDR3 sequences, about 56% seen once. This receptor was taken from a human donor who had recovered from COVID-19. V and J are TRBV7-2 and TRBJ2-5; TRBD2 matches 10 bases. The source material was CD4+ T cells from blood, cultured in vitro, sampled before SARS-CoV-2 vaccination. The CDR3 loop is CASRTTSGASQETQYF. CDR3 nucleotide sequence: TGTGCCAGCAGGACCACTAGCGGGGCGAGTCAAGAGACCCAGTACTTC.